This T cell receptor beta chain comes out of a study of T cell repertoires in cytomegalovirus infection. TCRdb re-derived calls from the reads in MiXCR, one entry per CDR3 protein. The data show about 920,000 distinct CDR3 sequences, under 40% seen once. Germline V gives CDR1 SGHTA, CDR2 FQGNSA. The CDR3 runs 16 residues. Trimming took off 4 bases at V and 2 bases at J, with 16 bases between the two ends. This clonotype was detected ten times or more. The antigen remains undetermined. Sequencing used cultured CD8+ T cells from PBMCs, obtained from culture after CMV antigen stimulation. The TCR originated in a human donor in good health (CMV status not recorded). Some clones in this sample may be carry-over from other donors' samples. The chain combines TRBV7-2 with TRBJ2-3; unclear D gene. The chain's CDR3 is CASSYLRTRITDTQYF. CDR3 bases: TGTGCCAGCAGCTACTTAAGGACGCGGATCACAGATACGCAGTATTTT.